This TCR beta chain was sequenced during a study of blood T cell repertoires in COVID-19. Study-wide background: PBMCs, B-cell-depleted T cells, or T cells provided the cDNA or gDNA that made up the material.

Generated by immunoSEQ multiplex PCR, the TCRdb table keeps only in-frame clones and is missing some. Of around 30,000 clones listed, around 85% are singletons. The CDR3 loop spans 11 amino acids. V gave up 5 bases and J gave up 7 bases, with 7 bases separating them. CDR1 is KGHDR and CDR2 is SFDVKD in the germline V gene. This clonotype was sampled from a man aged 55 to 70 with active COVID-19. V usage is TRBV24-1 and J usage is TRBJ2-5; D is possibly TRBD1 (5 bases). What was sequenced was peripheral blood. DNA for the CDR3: TGTGCCACCAGTGTGGGGCCGACCCAGTACTTC. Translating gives CATSVGPTQYF.